A selection of T cell receptor beta chains follows, all from one sample in a study of blood T cell repertoires in COVID-19. Repertoires were generated with immunoSEQ multiplex PCR, while TCRdb's copy carries only in-frame clones and drops some. This table has around 250,000 clones, over 75% appearing once. The sample consisted of PBMCs or T cells enriched from blood (not recorded which). Receptors were obtained from a woman aged 40 to 50 who had been exposed to COVID-19. CDR3s include the opening cysteine and the closing phenylalanine or tryptophan. Each record gives: CDR3 DNA, CDR3 protein, CDR3 length, V gene, D gene, clone size, J gene. The D gene is left open where the match is weak. The listing skips clone size in some rows; elsewhere it reads once, few, many or a size class.

DNA: TGTGCCACCACGGCGGGGGAAGAGACCCAGTACTTC
CDR3: CATTAGEETQYF
length: 12
V: TRBV6-5
D: TRBD2
size: -
J: TRBJ2-5

DNA: TGTGCCAGTAGTATAACTTCTAGCGGGATTTACAATGAGCAGTTCTTC
CDR3: CASSITSSGIYNEQFF
length: 16
V: TRBV19
D: TRBD2
size: few
J: TRBJ2-1

DNA: TGTGCCAGCAGTTACTCGAGTTCACCCCTCCACTTT
CDR3: CASSYSSSPLHF
length: 12
V: TRBV6-2/TRBV6-3
D: -
size: -
J: TRBJ1-6

DNA: TGTGCCAGCAGCCTGGACAAGACCTCTAACTATGGCTACACCTTC
CDR3: CASSLDKTSNYGYTF
length: 15
V: TRBV7-2
D: -
size: once
J: TRBJ1-2

DNA: TGTGCCAGCTCCCGGACAGTTTTGGACACAGATACGCAGTATTTT
CDR3: CASSRTVLDTDTQYF
length: 15
V: TRBV18
D: -
size: -
J: TRBJ2-3

DNA: TGTGCCAGCAGCTTAGCGGCGGGGGTGACCCAAGGGCAGTACTTC
CDR3: CASSLAAGVTQGQYF
length: 15
V: TRBV7-2
D: TRBD2
size: -
J: TRBJ2-7

DNA: TGTGCCAGCAGCCCACGACAGGGCGCAGATACGCAGTATTTT
CDR3: CASSPRQGADTQYF
length: 14
V: TRBV7-3
D: TRBD1
size: -
J: TRBJ2-3

DNA: TGTGCCAGCAGTGACCCTGGAGACAGGGGATACATGAACACTGAAGCTTTCTTT
CDR3: CASSDPGDRGYMNTEAFF
length: 18
V: TRBV2
D: TRBD1
size: -
J: TRBJ1-1

DNA: TGTGCCGCGCGGGACAGGGAAGAAAAACTGTTTTTT
CDR3: CAARDREEKLFF
length: 12
V: TRBV10-3
D: TRBD1
size: -
J: TRBJ1-4

DNA: TGCGCCAGCAGCCAAGAAGGACAGCATGGGGAGTTCTTC
CDR3: CASSQEGQHGEFF
length: 13
V: TRBV4-1
D: -
size: -
J: TRBJ2-1

DNA: TGTGCCAGCAGCGGCCTAGCGGGAGGGAGGACAGATACGCAGTATTTT
CDR3: CASSGLAGGRTDTQYF
length: 16
V: TRBV11-2
D: TRBD2
size: -
J: TRBJ2-3

DNA: TGTGCCAGCAGTTTCAGTCAGAATGAAAAACTGTTTTTT
CDR3: CASSFSQNEKLFF
length: 13
V: TRBV12-3/TRBV12-4
D: -
size: -
J: TRBJ1-4

DNA: TGTGCCAGCAGCCTATTCCTTTTAGATGGCTACACCTTC
CDR3: CASSLFLLDGYTF
length: 13
V: TRBV5-8
D: -
size: -
J: TRBJ1-2

DNA: TGTGCCAGCAGCTCGTCGGACAGGAATTATGGCTACACCTTC
CDR3: CASSSSDRNYGYTF
length: 14
V: TRBV7-2
D: TRBD1
size: -
J: TRBJ1-2

DNA: TGTGCCAGCTCACCACAGGGGCAGAGAGAGACCCAGTACTTC
CDR3: CASSPQGQRETQYF
length: 14
V: TRBV18
D: -
size: -
J: TRBJ2-5

DNA: TGTGCCAGCAGTGGACAGGGGGCAGATACGCAGTATTTT
CDR3: CASSGQGADTQYF
length: 13
V: TRBV2
D: TRBD1
size: -
J: TRBJ2-3

DNA: TGTGCCAGCACTCAGGGGGCGCGGGAGCAGTACTTC
CDR3: CASTQGAREQYF
length: 12
V: TRBV2
D: TRBD1
size: -
J: TRBJ2-7

DNA: TGTGCCAGCAGGTCCACGGACAGGAAAAATTCACCCCTCCACTTT
CDR3: CASRSTDRKNSPLHF
length: 15
V: TRBV7-3
D: TRBD1
size: -
J: TRBJ1-6

DNA: TGTGCCAGCAGTTACGGACTAGCGGAAGAGACCCAGTACTTC
CDR3: CASSYGLAEETQYF
length: 14
V: TRBV6-5
D: TRBD2
size: -
J: TRBJ2-5

DNA: TGCGCCAGCAGCCAGACTAGTTTGGGAAACATTCAGTACTTC
CDR3: CASSQTSLGNIQYF
length: 14
V: TRBV4-3
D: -
size: -
J: TRBJ2-4

DNA: TGTGCCATCAGTGAGTCGGCAGGGGGATTTCAGCCCCAGCATTTT
CDR3: CAISESAGGFQPQHF
length: 15
V: TRBV10-3
D: TRBD1
size: -
J: TRBJ1-5

DNA: TGTGCCAGCAGCGGCCGAACAGGTTATAGCAATCAGCCCCAGCATTTT
CDR3: CASSGRTGYSNQPQHF
length: 16
V: TRBV28
D: -
size: -
J: TRBJ1-5

DNA: TGTGCCAGCTCACCACCGATGGGGGCAAGGGGTTCACCCCTCCACTTT
CDR3: CASSPPMGARGSPLHF
length: 16
V: TRBV18
D: -
size: -
J: TRBJ1-6

DNA: TGTGCCAGCAAGACTAGCGGTTACAATGAGCAGTTCTTC
CDR3: CASKTSGYNEQFF
length: 13
V: TRBV7-2
D: TRBD2
size: once
J: TRBJ2-1

DNA: TGTGCCAGCAGCGTAGGGCAGGGGTTATCACCCCTCCACTTT
CDR3: CASSVGQGLSPLHF
length: 14
V: TRBV9
D: -
size: once
J: TRBJ1-6

DNA: TGTGCCAGCAGTCGAAGGAGAATAAACACCGGGGAGCTGTTTTTT
CDR3: CASSRRRINTGELFF
length: 15
V: TRBV6-5
D: -
size: -
J: TRBJ2-2

DNA: TGTGCCAGCACCCAGACAGGGAAGGAAGAGACCCAGTACTTC
CDR3: CASTQTGKEETQYF
length: 14
V: TRBV21-1
D: -
size: few
J: TRBJ2-5

DNA: TGTGCCAGCAGTGGTGACAGGGGGCTTTATGGCTACACCTTC
CDR3: CASSGDRGLYGYTF
length: 14
V: TRBV2
D: TRBD1
size: -
J: TRBJ1-2

DNA: TGTGCCAGCGGAAAGGAGTATCGTGGCTACACCTTC
CDR3: CASGKEYRGYTF
length: 12
V: TRBV12-3/TRBV12-4
D: -
size: -
J: TRBJ1-2

DNA: TGTGCCAGCAGCCAGGGGGCCATGGGCAATCAGCCCCAGCATTTT
CDR3: CASSQGAMGNQPQHF
length: 15
V: TRBV4-2
D: -
size: once
J: TRBJ1-5

DNA: TGTGCCAGCAGCCAAAATAGCGGGGAGGGGACAGATACGCAGTATTTT
CDR3: CASSQNSGEGTDTQYF
length: 16
V: TRBV4-2
D: TRBD2
size: -
J: TRBJ2-3

DNA: TGTGCCAGCAGTCCAGGGGGACTAGCGGTATGGGCCGGGGAGCTGTTTTTT
CDR3: CASSPGGLAVWAGELFF
length: 17
V: TRBV25-1
D: TRBD2
size: once
J: TRBJ2-2

DNA: TGCGCCAGCAGCCAAGAGCCCACAGGGGGTAGGGGAAACACCATATATTTT
CDR3: CASSQEPTGGRGNTIYF
length: 17
V: TRBV4-3
D: TRBD1
size: once
J: TRBJ1-3

DNA: TGTGCCAGCAGTACGGACGGGGGAAATTCACCCCTCCACTTT
CDR3: CASSTDGGNSPLHF
length: 14
V: TRBV2
D: -
size: -
J: TRBJ1-6

DNA: TGTGCCACCAGCAGAGGACAGCTATTGGGAGGCTACACCTTC
CDR3: CATSRGQLLGGYTF
length: 14
V: TRBV15
D: -
size: -
J: TRBJ1-2

DNA: TGTGCCAGCAGCTTATGGGGGCGGCTGGGGAACACTGAAGCTTTCTTT
CDR3: CASSLWGRLGNTEAFF
length: 16
V: TRBV7-9
D: -
size: -
J: TRBJ1-1

DNA: TGTGCCAGCAGCCCCGGGACTTCTTCCTACAATGAGCAGTTCTTC
CDR3: CASSPGTSSYNEQFF
length: 15
V: TRBV3-1/TRBV3-2
D: -
size: -
J: TRBJ2-1

DNA: TGTGCCAGCAGCTTAGGGACACCAGGAAACACCATATATTTT
CDR3: CASSLGTPGNTIYF
length: 14
V: TRBV7-2
D: -
size: -
J: TRBJ1-3

DNA: TGTGCCAGCAGCTTAACGGGACAGCCGAACACCGGGGAGCTGTTTTTT
CDR3: CASSLTGQPNTGELFF
length: 16
V: TRBV7-2
D: TRBD1
size: -
J: TRBJ2-2

DNA: TGTGCCAGCTCACCATCCGGACAGCAAAATTCACCCCTCCACTTT
CDR3: CASSPSGQQNSPLHF
length: 15
V: TRBV18
D: -
size: -
J: TRBJ1-6

DNA: TGTGCCAGTAGTATGTGGGACACCAATCAGCCCCAGCATTTT
CDR3: CASSMWDTNQPQHF
length: 14
V: TRBV19
D: -
size: few
J: TRBJ1-5

DNA: TGTGCTAGTGGTTTGGCGACTAGCGGCACAGATACGCAGTATTTT
CDR3: CASGLATSGTDTQYF
length: 15
V: TRBV12-5
D: TRBD2
size: -
J: TRBJ2-3

DNA: TGTGCCAGCAGTTTCCTCTTCTTCCAGGAGCAGTTCTTC
CDR3: CASSFLFFQEQFF
length: 13
V: TRBV28
D: -
size: -
J: TRBJ2-1

DNA: TGTGCCAGCAGTGATCCGGGACAGGGGTCCTATGGCTACACCTTC
CDR3: CASSDPGQGSYGYTF
length: 15
V: TRBV25-1
D: TRBD1
size: -
J: TRBJ1-2

DNA: TGTGCCAGCAGCACCGCAACCCCACTAGCGGGGGGACCAAATGAGCAGTTCTTC
CDR3: CASSTATPLAGGPNEQFF
length: 18
V: TRBV5-5
D: TRBD2
size: -
J: TRBJ2-1

DNA: TGTGCCAGCAGCCAAATAGCGGGAACTGGCACAGATACGCAGTATTTT
CDR3: CASSQIAGTGTDTQYF
length: 16
V: TRBV5-1
D: TRBD2
size: -
J: TRBJ2-3

DNA: TGTGCCAGCAGTCCACCGGGACAGGGTCCCGGGGAGCTGTTTTTT
CDR3: CASSPPGQGPGELFF
length: 15
V: TRBV6-5
D: TRBD1
size: -
J: TRBJ2-2

DNA: TGCGCCAGCAGCCGCGTTGTGGGGGTAGCGGGGGGGCGAATCCCGTCCGAGCAGTACTTC
CDR3: CASSRVVGVAGGRIPSEQYF
length: 20
V: TRBV4-1
D: TRBD2
size: few
J: TRBJ2-7

DNA: TGCGCCAGCAGCCTCCAGGGGGACGCTAACTATGGCTACACCTTC
CDR3: CASSLQGDANYGYTF
length: 15
V: TRBV4-1
D: TRBD1
size: -
J: TRBJ1-2

DNA: TGTGCCATCAGTGAGGAGGGTAGAGGGAAGACCCAGTACTTC
CDR3: CAISEEGRGKTQYF
length: 14
V: TRBV10-3
D: -
size: -
J: TRBJ2-5

DNA: TGTGCCAGCAGTGGACAGGGGGCGGAACCCCTCTACAATGAGCAGTTCTTC
CDR3: CASSGQGAEPLYNEQFF
length: 17
V: TRBV2
D: TRBD1
size: -
J: TRBJ2-1

DNA: TGTGCCAGCAGCTTTGGCGGAGTAAGCTCCTATAATTCACCCCTCCACTTT
CDR3: CASSFGGVSSYNSPLHF
length: 17
V: TRBV7-2
D: -
size: -
J: TRBJ1-6

DNA: TGTGCCAGCTCACCAACAGGGTCATCGAACACTGAAGCTTTCTTT
CDR3: CASSPTGSSNTEAFF
length: 15
V: TRBV18
D: -
size: -
J: TRBJ1-1